These 23 T cell receptor beta chains were all obtained from the same sample, sequenced in a study of siplizumab effects on memory and regulatory T cells. TCRdb keeps only in-frame clones here, not all; method: immunoSEQ multiplex PCR. The sample lists about 52,000 clones, about 97% occurring once. The sequencing input was naive CD4+ T cells sorted from blood. These receptor sequences come from a human donor in good health.

The gene calls are TRBV19 and TRBJ1-5; a weak D match, TRBD1 (5 bases). CDR3 size: 15 residues. V lost 5 bases and J 0 bases, leaving 11 bases between the germline ends. CDR1 and CDR2 (germline): LNHDA, SQIVND (reference sequence). The CDR3 DNA sequence: TGTGCCAGTAGTGCGCAGGGTCATAGCAATCAGCCCCAGCATTTT. This gives the protein CASSAQGHSNQPQHF.

The rearrangement uses TRBV6-5 and TRBJ2-3; D is undetermined. CDR1 and CDR2 (germline): MNHEY, SVGAGI. Trimming shortened V by 8 bases and J by 0 bases, and 6 bases separated the two germline ends. The CDR3 has 12 amino acids. CDR3 coding DNA: TGTGCCAGCGCCAGCAGCACAGATACGCAGTATTTT. As protein: CASASSTDTQYF.

The chain has TRBV30 and TRBJ2-7; TRBD2 matches at 11 bases. J was trimmed by 1 base and V by 3 bases; bases with no gene match: 11. The CDR3 covers 17 residues. From germline, CDR1 is GTSNPN and CDR2 SVGIG (reference sequence). In DNA form, the CDR3 reads TGTGCCTGGAGAGCTGCTATGGGGACTAGCGGTTCCTACGAGCAGTACTTC. The encoded protein is CAWRAAMGTSGSYEQYF.

V usage is TRBV5-1 and J usage is TRBJ1-5; no definite D call. This CDR3 comprises 14 residues. Germline lookup yields CDR1 SGHRS and CDR2 YFSETQ. Trimming stripped 0 bases from V and 2 bases from J, with 6 bases between. The CDR3: CASSLGGGNQPQHF. In DNA, the CDR3 is TGCGCCAGCAGCTTGGGGGGAGGCAATCAGCCCCAGCATTTT. The full variable domain, with the rest looked up from reference TRBV5-1 and TRBJ1-5, is KAGVTQTPRYLIKTRGQQVTLSCSPISGHRSVSWYQQTPGQGLQFLFEYFSETQRNKGNFPGRFSGRQFSNSRSEMNVSTLELGDSALYLCASSLGGGNQPQHFGDGTRLSIL.

The chain recombines TRBV18 with TRBJ1-2, with TRBD1 as a possible D gene (5 bases). Per the germline V gene, CDR1 is KGHSH and CDR2 is LQKENI. The V gene lost 4 bases and the J gene lost 0 bases, with 6 bases spanning the gap. This CDR3 has 13 amino acids. The CDR3 sequence: CASSQGTNYGYTF. The DNA for the CDR3 is TGTGCCAGCTCACAGGGGACTAACTATGGCTACACCTTC.

The chain recombines TRBV20-1 with TRBJ1-2, with 7 bases identical to TRBD1. The J segment lost 8 bases and the V segment lost 3 bases, leaving 3 bases of the junction unmatched. This CDR3 region has 11 residues. Germline lookup yields CDR1 DFQATT and CDR2 SNEGSKA (reference sequence). The DNA for the CDR3 is TGCAGTGCTAGTAGGGGGCAAGGCTACACCTTC. This sequence encodes CSASRGQGYTF.

The rearrangement joins TRBV27 to TRBJ1-5; tentative D call: TRBD1 (5 bases). The V and J ends lost 4 bases and 6 bases respectively, with 10 bases between them. Per the germline V gene, CDR1 is MNHEY and CDR2 is SMNVEV (reference sequence). This CDR3 comprises 13 residues. This CDR3 reads CASSSGGAQPQHF. The CDR3 DNA sequence: TGTGCCAGCAGTTCGGGGGGAGCTCAGCCCCAGCATTTT.

This chain uses TRBV27 with TRBJ1-4; 7 nucleotides match TRBD1. This CDR3 contains 15 residues. Germline CDR1 MNHEY, CDR2 SMNVEV (reference sequence). V lost 6 bases and J lost 4; bases outside the gene matches: 8. The CDR3 DNA follows: TGTGCCAGCAGATCAGACAGGGCCATTAATGAAAAACTGTTTTTT. Its translation is CASRSDRAINEKLFF.

The chain combines TRBV2 with TRBJ2-1, with unresolved D. The V end was cut by 1 base, the J end by 10 bases, with 11 bases between. CDR1 and CDR2 from the germline V gene are SNHLY and FYNNEI. CDR3 length equals 13 residues. The CDR3 nucleotides read TGTGCCAGCAGTGAAGATCTAGGTCGGGAGCAGTTCTTC. Its protein product is CASSEDLGREQFF.

This chain links TRBV18 with TRBJ2-1; D unresolved. Germline loops: CDR1 KGHSH, CDR2 LQKENI. V lost 2 bases and J 2 bases, leaving 13 bases between the germline ends. This CDR3 has 16 amino acids. The CDR3 DNA reads TGTGCCAGCTCACCAGTTGGCGGCTCGACCTACAATGAGCAGTTCTTC. Residues: CASSPVGGSTYNEQFF.

The chain employs TRBV6-6 and TRBJ2-5; D may be TRBD2 (5 bases). Germline values: CDR1 MNHNY, CDR2 SVGAGI (reference sequence). V lost 2 bases, J lost 5 bases, and 9 bases lay in between. The CDR3 sequence is 13 residues long. The DNA of the CDR3 is TGTGCCAGCAGTTACCGGGGTACGGAGACCCAGTACTTC. Its translation: CASSYRGTETQYF.

As DNA, the CDR3 is TGTGCCAGCAGCCCGACAACGACCGGGGAGCTGTTTTTT. Amino acid sequence: CASSPTTTGELFF. The chain carries TRBV7-3 and TRBJ2-2, with D unresolved. Trimming stripped 5 bases from V and 5 bases from J, with 9 bases between. The CDR3 consists of 13 residues. Germline V gene sequence: CDR1 SGHTA, CDR2 FQGTGA.

The gene calls are TRBV6-5 and TRBJ1-1; D call uncertain. The CDR3 extends over 11 amino acids. Trimming pared 2 bases from V and 5 bases from J, leaving 3 bases between. CDR1 is MNHEY and CDR2 is SVGAGI in the germline V gene. CDR3 loop: CASSYGTEAFF. The CDR3, as DNA: TGTGCCAGCAGTTACGGAACTGAAGCTTTCTTT.

The chain links TRBV6-5 to TRBJ2-3; no clear D gene. Looked up from germline, CDR1 is MNHEY and CDR2 is SVGAGI. Deletions cut 0 bases from V and 7 bases from J, with 8 bases between. This CDR3 spans 13 amino acids. In DNA form, the CDR3 reads TGTGCCAGCAGTTACTCTGCCCTAAATACGCAGTATTTT. As protein: CASSYSALNTQYF.

The rearrangement joins TRBV6-4 to TRBJ2-3; TRBD2 aligns across 13 bases. There are 16 residues in the CDR3. CDR1 MRHNA and CDR2 SNTAGT come from the germline V gene. J was trimmed by 2 bases and V by 3 bases; bases with no gene match: 2. CDR3 protein: CASSEGLAGPTDTQYF. In DNA form, the CDR3 reads TGTGCCAGCAGTGAGGGACTAGCGGGACCCACAGATACGCAGTATTTT.

This clone occurred once. V usage is TRBV7-9 and J usage is TRBJ2-2, with D tentatively TRBD1 (6 bases). V shed 5 bases and J shed 2 bases, with 15 bases lying between them. This CDR3 region has 16 residues. The germline V gene encodes CDR1 SEHNR and CDR2 FQNEAQ (reference sequence). This CDR3 is CASSHGRTANTGELFF. Written as DNA, the CDR3 is TGTGCCAGCAGCCACGGAAGGACAGCCAACACCGGGGAGCTGTTTTTT.

The chain links TRBV6-9 to TRBJ1-5; 8 bases line up with TRBD1. This CDR3 spans 14 amino acids. The V segment lost 6 bases and the J segment 2 bases; nucleotides outside the gene matches: 3. Germline V gives CDR1 MNHGY, CDR2 SVAAGI. The CDR3: CASSQDRGNQPQHF. For the CDR3, the DNA is TGTGCCAGCAGCCAGGACAGGGGCAATCAGCCCCAGCATTTT.

The CDR3 DNA reads TGTGCCACCAGCAGGGAATGGACGGACCTCTACGAGCAGTACTTC. This sequence encodes CATSREWTDLYEQYF. This chain joins TRBV15 and TRBJ2-7; D gene ambiguous. Between the trimmed V and J ends, which lost 3 bases and 3 bases, there was a span of 15 bases. This CDR3 is built from 15 residues. Germline assignment: CDR1 LNHNV and CDR2 YYDKDF (reference sequence).

The rearrangement joins TRBV18 to TRBJ1-2; no reliable D call. Trimming pared 2 bases from V and 0 bases from J, leaving 10 bases between. CDR1 is KGHSH and CDR2 is LQKENI in the germline V gene. This CDR3 region has 15 residues. This CDR3 reads CASSPKPVANYGYTF. As DNA, the CDR3 is TGTGCCAGCTCACCAAAGCCGGTAGCTAACTATGGCTACACCTTC.

This chain joins TRBV7-2 and TRBJ2-7; 8 bases fit TRBD2. The CDR3 runs to 17 residues. Germline loops: CDR1 SGHTA, CDR2 FQGNSA. V gave up 1 base and J gave up 1 base; unmatched junction bases: 9. DNA of the CDR3: TGTGCCAGCAGCTTAGACGGTGGCGGGAGGATGTCCTACGAGCAGTACTTC. Translation gives CASSLDGGGRMSYEQYF. Complete variable domain (other parts from reference TRBV7-2 and TRBJ2-7): GAGVSQSPSNKVTEKGKDVELRCDPISGHTALYWYRQSLGQGLEFLIYFQGNSAPDKSGLPSDRFSAERTGGSVSTLTIQRTQQEDSAVYLCASSLDGGGRMSYEQYFGPGTRLTVT.

The V call is TRBV7-2, the J call TRBJ2-1, with D perhaps given as TRBD1 or TRBD2 (5 bases each). Trimming left V 5 bases short and J 1 base short, with 12 bases between. Germline V gives CDR1 SGHTA, CDR2 FQGNSA. This CDR3 region has 15 residues. CDR3 loop: CASSIRDLSYNEQFF. CDR3 DNA: TGTGCCAGCAGCATCCGGGACCTTTCCTACAATGAGCAGTTCTTC. Full variable domain (outside the CDR3, taken from reference TRBV7-2 and TRBJ2-1): GAGVSQSPSNKVTEKGKDVELRCDPISGHTALYWYRQSLGQGLEFLIYFQGNSAPDKSGLPSDRFSAERTGGSVSTLTIQRTQQEDSAVYLCASSIRDLSYNEQFFGPGTRLTVL.

V gene TRBV5-5 combines with J gene TRBJ2-1; 8 nucleotides match TRBD1. After removal of 5 bases from V and 8 bases from J, the junction contained 9 bases not matched to a gene. Germline CDR1 SGHKS, CDR2 YYEKEE (reference sequence). The CDR3 extends over 14 amino acids. CDR3 in amino acids: CASRDGQGGDEQFF. DNA of the CDR3: TGTGCCAGCAGAGACGGACAGGGTGGCGATGAGCAGTTCTTC.

V and J are TRBV7-8 and TRBJ2-7; D might be TRBD1 (7 bases). The CDR3 sequence is 18 residues long. From germline, CDR1 is SGHVS and CDR2 FQNEAQ. Deletions cut 0 bases from V and 6 bases from J, with 24 bases between. This chain's CDR3 is CASSLAQGGGGGVREQYF. CDR3 nucleotides: TGTGCCAGCAGCTTAGCTCAGGGGGGTGGTGGTGGGGTCCGCGAGCAGTACTTC.